Shown below are 21 T cell receptor beta chains from a single sample sequenced in a study of T cell repertoires in cytomegalovirus infection. TCRdb re-called the reads with MiXCR, one entry per CDR3 protein. The sample has a few hundred thousand distinct CDR3 sequences, over 15% seen once. Sequencing used CD8+ T cells from PBMCs. The receptors were gathered from a human donor in good health (CMV status not recorded). Some clones in this sample may be carry-over from other donors' samples.

The rearrangement uses TRBV29-1 and TRBJ2-2, with D possibly being TRBD1 (6 bases). Looked up from germline, CDR1 is SQVTM and CDR2 is ANQGSEA. The length of the CDR3 is 12 residues. The V and J ends lost 8 bases and 5 bases respectively, with 12 bases between them. This CDR3 reads CSILRGTGELFF. In nucleotides, the CDR3 is TGCAGCATCCTTAGGGGGACCGGGGAGCTGTTTTTT.

This clonotype turned up a few times. The V call is TRBV6-5, the J call TRBJ1-2; a weak D match, TRBD1 (5 bases). The CDR3 is 13 amino acids. The germline CDR1 and CDR2 sequences are MNHEY and SVGAGI. V lost 2 bases, J lost 6 bases, and 10 bases lay in between. The CDR3 DNA is TGTGCCAGCAGTTACGGGGGAGGGGATGGCTACACCTTC. This codes for CASSYGGGDGYTF.

This clonotype was found a few times. The genes are TRBV9 and TRBJ1-2; possibly TRBD1 for D (5 bases). Deletions cut 3 bases from V and 6 bases from J, with 12 bases between. This CDR3 region has 13 residues. Per the germline V gene, CDR1 is SGDLS and CDR2 is YYNGEE. CDR3 region: CASSEGPSDGYTF. Written as DNA, the CDR3 is TGTGCCAGCAGCGAGGGGCCCTCGGATGGCTACACCTTC.

This clonotype was seen repeatedly, ten times or more. The V and J genes are TRBV7-2 and TRBJ2-1; 15 bases are shared with TRBD2. This CDR3 is built from 18 residues. The trim removed 5 bases at V and 2 bases at J, leaving 7 bases unmatched. Germline assignment: CDR1 SGHTA and CDR2 FQGNSA. Written as DNA, the CDR3 is TGTGCCAGCAGCCAAGGGACTAGCGGGGGGCGAACCTACAATGAGCAGTTCTTC. Its translation: CASSQGTSGGRTYNEQFF.

This CDR3 reads CASSDPEGAGTEAFF. The CDR3 DNA is TGTGCCAGCAGTGACCCAGAGGGCGCCGGCACTGAAGCTTTCTTT. The chain joins TRBV5-5 to TRBJ1-1, with no clear D. Per the germline V gene, CDR1 is SGHKS and CDR2 is YYEKEE (reference sequence). Trimming removed 5 bases from V and 4 bases from J, with 18 bases in between. The CDR3 consists of 15 residues.

This clonotype was found many times. The V and J genes are TRBV19 and TRBJ2-3; D not certain. From germline, CDR1 is LNHDA and CDR2 SQIVND (reference sequence). V was cut by 1 base and J by 4 bases, with 9 bases left in between. This CDR3 comprises 14 residues. The CDR3 nucleotides read TGTGCCAGTAGTATAGGTGGCCGGCCAGATACGCAGTATTTT. Translation gives CASSIGGRPDTQYF.

This clonotype was observed at least ten times. The V call is TRBV7-2, the J call TRBJ1-5, with D possibly TRBD1 on 5 matching bases. Germline lookup yields CDR1 SGHTA and CDR2 FQGNSA. The CDR3 length is 15 residues. Trimming left V 1 base short and J 2 bases short, with 9 bases between. CDR3 in DNA: TGTGCCAGCAGCTTAGATGGGGGAGGCAATCAGCCCCAGCATTTT. It specifies CASSLDGGGNQPQHF.

The V and J genes are TRBV4-1 and TRBJ2-2; tentative D call: TRBD1 (5 bases). V was cut by 4 bases and J by 2 bases, with 11 bases left in between. Germline CDR1 reads MGHRA; CDR2 reads YSYEKL. This CDR3 is 15 amino acids long. The CDR3 here is CASSPSGLNTGELFF. The CDR3 DNA reads TGCGCCAGCAGCCCGTCAGGGCTTAACACCGGGGAGCTGTTTTTT.

This clonotype was seen at least ten times. The J gene is TRBJ1-6, the V gene TRBV11-2, with D possibly TRBD1 on 6 matching bases. The CDR3 runs 19 residues. Germline V gene data show CDR1 as SGHAT and CDR2 as FQNNGV. V was clipped by 2 bases and J by 14 bases, with 31 bases between them. CDR3 sequence reads: CASSLKQGISGASDRTLHF. CDR3 coding DNA: TGTGCCAGCAGCTTAAAACAAGGTATATCAGGGGCCTCCGATAGGACCCTCCACTTT.

This clonotype was seen only a few times. The rearrangement joins TRBV6-8 to TRBJ2-7, with 8 bases that match TRBD2. The CDR3 loop spans 11 amino acids. The V and J ends lost 10 bases and 4 bases, in that order; junction bases with no gene match: 3. The germline V gene encodes CDR1 MNHGY and CDR2 SAAAGT. The CDR3: CATRGGYEQYF. In nucleotides, the CDR3 is TGTGCCACCCGGGGGGGGTACGAGCAGTACTTC.

This sequence joins TRBV15 and TRBJ2-1, with 7 bases lining up with TRBD1. There are 16 residues in the CDR3. The V gene's germline CDR1 is LNHNV and CDR2 YYDKDF (reference sequence). Trimming took 5 bases from V and 0 from J; bases not matched to a gene: 7. The CDR3 here is CATSSHRDSSYNEQFF. The CDR3 DNA reads TGTGCCACCAGCTCTCACCGGGACAGCTCCTACAATGAGCAGTTCTTC.

The chain uses TRBV25-1 and TRBJ1-2; 9 bases fit TRBD1. V trimming: 6 bases; J trimming: 6 bases; junction bases outside the gene matches: 5. The CDR3 totals 13 residues. Germline V gene sequence: CDR1 MGHDK, CDR2 SYGVNS. The chain's CDR3 is CASSDRGSHGYTF. For the CDR3, the DNA is TGTGCCAGCAGCGACAGGGGGAGTCATGGCTACACCTTC.

This chain connects TRBV29-1 to TRBJ2-1; D possibly uses TRBD1 or TRBD2 (5 bases each). Germline CDR1 is SQVTM and CDR2 is ANQGSEA. The CDR3 consists of 15 residues. The V end lost 3 bases, the J end lost 4 bases, and 16 bases lay between the germline ends. The CDR3, as DNA: TGCAGCGTTGAGGGCACAGAGGGGAAATACAATGAGCAGTTCTTC. Amino acids: CSVEGTEGKYNEQFF.

V gene TRBV7-6 combines with J gene TRBJ2-7; no clear D gene. CDR1 is SGHVS, CDR2 FNYEAQ, per germline. Trimming took off 6 bases at V and 0 bases at J, with 18 bases between the two ends. This CDR3 region has 16 residues. The CDR3 region has the DNA TGTGCCAGCAGTCACGGGCCAGTTAACAGCTCCTACGAGCAGTACTTC. It translates to CASSHGPVNSSYEQYF.

This clonotype has at least ten counts. The chain joins TRBV28 to TRBJ1-1; 10 nucleotides line up with TRBD1. J lost 3 bases, V lost 6 bases, and 13 bases had no gene match. The CDR3 is 17 residues long. Germline CDR1 reads MDHEN; CDR2 reads SYDVKM. Written as DNA, the CDR3 is TGTGCCAGCAGCAAGGGACAGGGGTTCATTTCCGACACTGAAGCTTTCTTT. Its translation is CASSKGQGFISDTEAFF. Combining the CDR3 with reference TRBV28 and TRBJ1-1 gives the whole variable domain DVKVTQSSRYLVKRTGEKVFLECVQDMDHENMFWYRQDPGLGLRLIYFSYDVKMKEKGDIPEGYSVSREKKERFSLILESASTNQTSMYLCASSKGQGFISDTEAFFGQGTRLTVV.

The chain employs TRBV5-1 and TRBJ1-1; D is possibly TRBD1 (5 bases). Germline lookup yields CDR1 SGHRS and CDR2 YFSETQ. The CDR3 has 13 amino acids. The ends were cut back, 5 bases at V and 1 base at J, with 9 bases in the middle. CDR3 protein: CASRSTENTEAFF. In nucleotides, the CDR3 is TGCGCCAGCAGGTCGACAGAGAACACTGAAGCTTTCTTT.

V gene TRBV6-5 combines with J gene TRBJ2-3, with 13 bases aligning to TRBD2. CDR1 is MNHEY and CDR2 is SVGAGI in the germline V gene. This CDR3 is built from 16 residues. V shed 4 bases and J 0 bases; nucleotides not matched to a gene: 1. CDR3 nucleotides: TGTGCCAGCAGTTCGGGACTAGCGGGGAGCACAGATACGCAGTATTTT. This sequence encodes CASSSGLAGSTDTQYF.

J is TRBJ2-1 and V is TRBV29-1; D remains unclear. V was shortened by 4 bases and J by 0 bases, with 7 bases between the two germline ends. This CDR3 is 13 amino acids long. CDR1 SQVTM and CDR2 ANQGSEA come from the germline V gene. The CDR3 protein is CSVVEISYNEQFF. CDR3 nucleotides: TGCAGCGTTGTAGAGATCTCCTACAATGAGCAGTTCTTC.

This clonotype appeared many times. The chain couples TRBV7-2 to TRBJ1-3; D perhaps matches TRBD1 (5 bases). The germline V gene has CDR1 SGHTA and CDR2 FQGNSA. Trimming cost V 1 base and J 0 bases, with 7 bases left between them. This CDR3 is 15 amino acids long. This CDR3 reads CASSLGRVSGNTIYF. In DNA, the CDR3 is TGTGCCAGCAGCTTAGGCAGGGTCTCTGGAAACACCATATATTTT.

This clonotype occurred many times. The chain has TRBV7-9 and TRBJ1-1; D is ambiguous. Trimming took off 1 base at V and 3 bases at J, with 12 bases between the two ends. CDR1 is SEHNR and CDR2 is FQNEAQ in the germline V gene (reference sequence). This CDR3 is built from 15 residues. CDR3 sequence: CASSLGGSWDTEAFF. The CDR3 bases are TGTGCCAGCAGCTTAGGCGGCAGCTGGGACACTGAAGCTTTCTTT.

The chain recombines TRBV24-1 with TRBJ2-3, with D tentatively TRBD1 (6 bases). CDR3 length: 16 amino acids. Germline CDR1 reads KGHDR; CDR2 reads SFDVKD. V shed 1 base and J shed 0 bases, with 10 bases lying between them. The CDR3 DNA sequence: TGTGCCACCAGTGATTTTCGACAGGAAAGCACAGATACGCAGTATTTT. It codes for CATSDFRQESTDTQYF.